Listed below are T cell receptor beta chains from one sample, sequenced in a study of radiotherapy plus CTLA-4 blockade in lung cancer. TCRdb's table, derived via immunoSEQ multiplex PCR, lists solely in-frame clones and lacks some. Of 55,000 to 65,000 clones in the sample, roughly three quarters were seen once. This specimen was peripheral blood, taken from a patient treated with radiotherapy plus ipilimumab. All receptors come from a human donor with non-small cell lung cancer who had a complete response to radiotherapy plus ipilimumab. Both conserved end residues are part of each CDR3. The D gene is left open where the match is weak. Only part of the rows carry a size: once, few, many, or a class if the clone is expanded.

TRBV10-1 | TRBD2 | . | CASSDSGRRTGELFF
TRBV2 | TRBD2 | . | CASNRAGGTDTQYF
TRBV7-9 | . | . | CASSFRDEWTEAFF
TRBV5-5 | TRBD1 | . | CASSVQGLNTGELFF
TRBV10-3 | . | . | CAIKGLESYEQYF
TRBV9 | . | . | CASSVDAGSAGTGELFF
TRBV19 | . | few | CASSIQGYGNTIYF
TRBV29-1 | TRBD1 | once | CSVEFPTGTEKLFF
TRBV11-2 | TRBD1 | . | CASSSAGQRYNSPLHF
TRBV27 | TRBD2 | once | CASSSPTSAASTDTQYF
TRBV4-3 | . | . | CASSRDWGGALPYEQYF
TRBV2 | TRBD2 | once | CASSRTSGGASYNEQFF
TRBV7-2 | . | . | CASSSQETQYF
TRBV5-1 | TRBD1 | . | CASQGQGPYNEQFF
TRBV6-5 | . | . | CASSSPSGPSYEQYF
TRBV25-1 | TRBD1 | . | CASRRTGNNSPLHF
TRBV10-3 | . | . | CAISRPEGPNNEQFF
TRBV11-2 | . | . | CASSLNSFGYGYTF
TRBV5-1 | . | once | CASSGGRGAGDTQYF
TRBV29-1 | . | . | CSVGGADNTEAFF
TRBV4-3 | TRBD1 | . | CASSQGSRGLTNTGELFF
TRBV11-2 | TRBD2 | few | CASSSRLLAGGELF
TRBV6-1 | TRBD1 | once | CASSGSRDRGYEQYF
TRBV28 | TRBD2 | . | CGYGPGGTDTQYF
TRBV2 | TRBD2 | . | CASSLSWGTSGTTEETQYF
TRBV7-9 | . | . | CASSKTTGHSPLHF
TRBV18 | TRBD2 | . | CASSPFGTSGTYEQFF
TRBV19 | TRBD1 | . | CATRDRGWYGYTF
TRBV11-2 | TRBD2 | few | CASTSGTSGSGGTDTQYF
TRBV5-1 | . | . | CASSLERGPDEQYF
TRBV2 | TRBD1 | . | CARRVTGGTSGANVLTF
TRBV30 | . | . | CASDRRANYGYTF
TRBV28 | . | . | CASSSAEAYVSYEQYF
TRBV11-2 | TRBD1 | . | CASSPGTGGSGETQYF
TRBV6-5 | TRBD1 | . | CASSYRGQGAYEQYF
TRBV28 | . | . | CASSSITTGTDTQYF
TRBV2 | . | . | CASSVYATGTQYF
TRBV7-7 | . | . | CCWGDGGNTIYF
TRBV7-9 | . | few | CASSLAGPRFEKLFF
TRBV6-5 | TRBD2 | . | CASSRGTSGSYEQYF
TRBV4-1 | TRBD1 | . | CASSRGQVNSPLHF
TRBV28 | TRBD1 | . | CASSPGTGRDEQYF
TRBV18 | TRBD1 | . | CASSQGQRRSYEQYF
TRBV5-1 | TRBD2 | . | CASRTGTSGYEQYF
TRBV7-8 | TRBD1 | . | CASSWTTGNYGYTF
TRBV30 | . | . | CAWSGNRVMNTEAFF
TRBV7-2 | . | . | CASSFGGRTDTQYF
TRBV11-2 | . | . | CASSLVGATEAFF
TRBV30 | . | . | CAWSPPWGVGNQPQHF
TRBV6-6 | TRBD1 | . | CASSYPDRFVYGYTF
TRBV6-5 | TRBD1 | . | CASSYSVGGWSGYTF
TRBV4-2 | TRBD2 | . | CASSQEDSGDNYEQYF
TRBV6-6 | . | . | CASSYGQGRNYGYTF
TRBV30 | . | . | CAWSVLGRGDTQYF
TRBV6-6 | TRBD1 | few | CASNRGGLAFF